A selection of T cell receptor beta chains follows, all from one sample in a study of sequential checkpoint blockade in melanoma. Sequencing was performed with immunoSEQ multiplex PCR; in TCRdb, only in-frame clones are kept and a portion is missing. The table has approximately 11,000 clones, 50% to 65% seen once; the top ten hold 15% to 20%. The source was CD8+ T cells sorted from blood (inferred from file names), collected from a patient given nivolumab and ipilimumab in sequence. Source of these receptors: a human donor with melanoma. The CDR3 runs from the conserved cysteine through the conserved F or W. The D gene is left open where the match is weak. Expanded clones get a size class; other rows say once, few or many, or leave the size out.

NA	NA	TRBV19	TRBJ1-5	TGTGCCAGTAGTCCCTTCCGAGGAGATCAGCCCCAGCATTTT	CASSPFRGDQPQHF
NA	NA	TRBV19	TRBJ2-3	TGTGCCAGTACCCTAACAGGGTTTGGAGATACGCAGTATTTT	CASTLTGFGDTQYF
TRBD1	NA	TRBV4-1	TRBJ2-7	TGCGCCAGCAGCCACTCAGGGGGCAGTTACGAGCAGTACTTC	CASSHSGGSYEQYF
TRBD1	NA	TRBV11-2	TRBJ2-7	TGTGCCAGCAGCCAAGGGTGGGACAGCGCAACCTACGAGCAGTACTTC	CASSQGWDSATYEQYF
TRBD1	NA	TRBV27	TRBJ1-4	TGTGCCAGCAGGGGGACAGGAAGAAAAGGAGAAAAACTGTTTTTT	CASRGTGRKGEKLFF
NA	NA	TRBV28	TRBJ2-7	TGTGCCAGCAGTTTAGGTCAGACTTACTACGAGCAGTACTTC	CASSLGQTYYEQYF
TRBD1	NA	TRBV9	TRBJ2-7	TGTGCCAGCAGCGTAGAGTCAGGGGGACGCGAGCAGTACTTC	CASSVESGGREQYF
NA	NA	TRBV5-4	TRBJ2-7	TGTGCCAGCAGCCCGAGGAGCTCCTACGAGCAGTACTTC	CASSPRSSYEQYF
NA	few	TRBV7-3	TRBJ1-5	TGTGCCAGCGGGGGGGGCGGACAGCCCCAGCATTTT	CASGGGGQPQHF
TRBD1	NA	TRBV28	TRBJ1-5	TGTGCCAGCAGTCACCGACAGGGGAATCAGCCCCAGCATTTT	CASSHRQGNQPQHF
TRBD1	NA	TRBV5-6	TRBJ2-7	TGTGCCAGCAGCTTGGGGGTGGGACAGGGTCCCTACGAGCAGTACTTC	CASSLGVGQGPYEQYF
NA	medium-sized	TRBV5-1	TRBJ2-7	TGCGCCAGCAGCTGGGACACTCAATCAAACTCCTACGAGCAGTACTTC	CASSWDTQSNSYEQYF
NA	NA	TRBV27	TRBJ2-7	TGTGCCAGCAGCGGAACCGGGGTCCTAAACTACGAGCAGTACTTC	CASSGTGVLNYEQYF
NA	NA	TRBV27	TRBJ2-1	TGTGCCAGCAGTTTAAGCTTCTACAATGAGCAGTTCTTC	CASSLSFYNEQFF
NA	few	TRBV6-5	TRBJ1-2	TGTGCCAGCAGTTCGGACATTTCTAACTATGGCTACACCTTC	CASSSDISNYGYTF
TRBD1	NA	TRBV27	TRBJ1-1	TGTGCCAGCGGAGATTTAGGACAGGGGTTTTACACTGAAGCTTTCTTT	CASGDLGQGFYTEAFF
NA	NA	TRBV7-2	TRBJ2-7	TGTGCCAGCAGCTTAGCGACGGACAGCGCTAACGAGCAGTACTTC	CASSLATDSANEQYF
TRBD1	NA	TRBV28	TRBJ1-4	TGTGCCAGCAGGGACCGGGACAGCCTTAATGAAAAACTGTTTTTT	CASRDRDSLNEKLFF
TRBD2	NA	TRBV7-2	TRBJ2-5	TGTGCCAGCAGCGTAGAACTAGCGGGAGTGGGAGAGACCCAGTACTTC	CASSVELAGVGETQYF
TRBD1	few	TRBV27	TRBJ2-7	TGTGCCAGCAGTTTAGGGCAGGGGGCTAGCTACGAGCAGTACTTC	CASSLGQGASYEQYF
TRBD2	NA	TRBV9	TRBJ2-7	TGTGCCAGCAGCGTAGGACTAGCGGGAGGGGACGAGCAGTACTTC	CASSVGLAGGDEQYF
NA	few	TRBV5-6	TRBJ1-2	TGTGCCAGCAGCCCCTCCAGTGGCGGCTACACCTTC	CASSPSSGGYTF
NA	NA	TRBV30	TRBJ2-3	TGTGCCTGGAACCTTGGACATAACACAGATACGCAGTATTTT	CAWNLGHNTDTQYF
NA	NA	TRBV30	TRBJ1-4	TGTGCCTGGAGTGTAGAAGAAGGGGTTGGTGAAAAACTGTTTTTT	CAWSVEEGVGEKLFF
TRBD2	NA	TRBV27	TRBJ2-5	TGTGCCAGCAGTCAAATACTAGCGGGAGGGGTGGAGACCCAGTACTTC	CASSQILAGGVETQYF
NA	NA	TRBV28	TRBJ1-1	TGTGCCAGCAGTTTATATCTGGGGGGAAAGGGGAACACTGAAGCTTTCTTT	CASSLYLGGKGNTEAFF
NA	few	TRBV5-3	TRBJ1-2	TGTGCCAGCAGCTTGGCCACAGGGTATGATGGCTACACCTTC	CASSLATGYDGYTF
TRBD2	NA	TRBV4-3	TRBJ2-1	TGCGCCAGCAGCCCCGGACTAGCGGGGAGCTCCTACAATGAGCAGTTCTTC	CASSPGLAGSSYNEQFF
NA	NA	TRBV19	TRBJ2-7	TGTGCCAGTAGTCCTCAGTCGACTAGTAGATACGAGCAGTGCTTC	CASSPQSTSRYEQCF
TRBD2	NA	TRBV9	TRBJ2-5	TGTGCCAGCAGCGTGGGTCTAGCGGGCCTGACGGAGACCCAGTACTTC	CASSVGLAGLTETQYF
TRBD1	NA	TRBV30	TRBJ1-4	TGTGCCTGGAGTGCGGGACAGGGCGGGGAAAAACTGTTTTTT	CAWSAGQGGEKLFF
NA	NA	TRBV27	TRBJ2-1	TGTGCCAGCAATCAGGGTAGTTCCTACAATGAGCAGTTCTTC	CASNQGSSYNEQFF
NA	NA	TRBV9	TRBJ1-1	TGTGCCAGCAGCGTAGACAGAAACACTGAAGCTTTCTTT	CASSVDRNTEAFF
TRBD2	NA	TRBV7-9	TRBJ2-7	TGTGCCAGCAGCCATTCTGGGGGGGATTACGAGCAGTACTTC	CASSHSGGDYEQYF
TRBD2	once	TRBV4-1	TRBJ2-3	TGCGCCAGCAGCCAAGCACCGGGAGGGCCCGTAGATACGCAGTATTTT	CASSQAPGGPVDTQYF
NA	few	TRBV30	TRBJ1-2	TGTGCCTGGACAGGGGCGACCTATGGCTACACCTTC	CAWTGATYGYTF
NA	NA	TRBV9	TRBJ2-7	TGTGCCAGCAGCGTAGAGTCGGGCGGGGCCTCCTACGAGCAGTACTTC	CASSVESGGASYEQYF
NA	NA	TRBV19	TRBJ2-2	TGTGCCAGTAGTATAGATGCGGCGGGTTCGAACACCGGGGAGCTGTTTTTT	CASSIDAAGSNTGELFF
TRBD1	once	TRBV2	TRBJ1-1	TGTGCCAGCAGTTTGGACAGGGTCGAGAACACTGAAGCTTTCTTT	CASSLDRVENTEAFF
NA	few	TRBV9	TRBJ1-1	TGTGCCAGCAGTTTAGGGGGGGGCACTGAAGCTTTCTTT	CASSLGGGTEAFF
NA	NA	TRBV6-6	TRBJ1-1	TGTGCCAGCAGTTTCGGACAGCTGAACACTGAAGCTTTCTTT	CASSFGQLNTEAFF
NA	few	TRBV30	TRBJ2-7	TGTGTTTTTTTCAAGCAGAAGGCGGCATACGAGCAGTACTTC	CVFFKQKAAYEQYF
TRBD1	NA	TRBV7-9	TRBJ2-1	TGTGCCAGCAGCTTGTCTGGCGGGACAGGGGGCAATGAGCAGTTCTTC	CASSLSGGTGGNEQFF
NA	NA	TRBV27	TRBJ2-1	TGTGCCAGCAGTTTACAGGGGTCCTACAATGAGCAGTTCTTC	CASSLQGSYNEQFF
NA	NA	TRBV4-3	TRBJ2-3	TGCGCCAGCAGCCAAGGGTCCGGGGTCCCGCAGTATTTT	CASSQGSGVPQYF
NA	few	TRBV30	TRBJ2-5	TGTGCCTGGAGTGTACTCAGGGTTTCAGAGACCCAGTACTTC	CAWSVLRVSETQYF
NA	NA	TRBV30	TRBJ2-1	TGTGCCTGGGCGTACAATGAGCAGTTCTTC	CAWAYNEQFF
TRBD1	NA	TRBV27	TRBJ1-1	TGTGCCAGCAATAAAGTCGACAGGGGCTTGGACACTGAAGCTTTCTTT	CASNKVDRGLDTEAFF
TRBD2	NA	TRBV27	TRBJ2-7	TGTGCCAGCAGGACTAGCGGGAGTTGGTACGAGCAGTACTTC	CASRTSGSWYEQYF
NA	NA	TRBV9	TRBJ2-1	TGTGCCAGCAGCGTAGAACTTTACAATGAGCAGTTCTTC	CASSVELYNEQFF
NA	few	TRBV27	TRBJ2-2	TGTGCCAGCAGCCCAACCCTCGGGGTAGCAGGGGAGCTGTTTTTT	CASSPTLGVAGELFF
NA	NA	TRBV5-6	TRBJ1-2	TGTGCCAGCAGCCCCGTACGAACGAGAGGCTACACCTTC	CASSPVRTRGYTF
NA	NA	TRBV2	TRBJ2-3	TGTGCCAGCAGTGATACTAGAGATACGCAGTATTTT	CASSDTRDTQYF
NA	once	TRBV23-1	TRBJ1-1	TGCGCCAGCAGACACATAACAGGGATGGACACTGAAGCTTTCTTT	CASRHITGMDTEAFF
NA	NA	TRBV27	TRBJ1-2	TGTGCCAGCAGTTTATCGGGGGCGCCGGGCTACACCTTC	CASSLSGAPGYTF
NA	NA	TRBV9	TRBJ1-2	TGTGCCAGCAGCGACGCAGGGAAGGGCGGCTACACCTTC	CASSDAGKGGYTF
NA	NA	TRBV15	TRBJ2-7	TGTGCCACCAGCAGAGATGGCAGGAACAACGAGCAGTACTTC	CATSRDGRNNEQYF
TRBD2	few	TRBV6-5	TRBJ2-1	TGTGCCAGCAAGCGGGAGCTACGGTACAATGAGCAGTTCTTC	CASKRELRYNEQFF
NA	once	TRBV28	TRBJ1-5	TGTGCCAGCAGTTTAATCGACACTTATAGCAATCAGCCCCAGCATTTT	CASSLIDTYSNQPQHF
NA	NA	TRBV15	TRBJ1-5	TGTGCCACCAGCGACCATGGGGCGTACAAGTTGGGCAATCAGCCCCAGCATTTT	CATSDHGAYKLGNQPQHF